This T cell receptor beta chain was identified during a study of OX40 agonist ivuxolimab in advanced cancers. With autoimmune disease history or systemic immunosuppression, patients were excluded. The V segment lost 6 bases and the J segment 6 bases; nucleotides outside the gene matches: 9. Germline V lookup: CDR1 SGDLS, CDR2 YYNGEE. This CDR3 contains 15 residues. Here immunoSEQ multiplex PCR was the method, and the copy in TCRdb shows in-frame clones only, minus some. The sample lists more than 35,000 clones; roughly 80% were seen once. This TCR was sampled from an adult with an advanced solid tumor such as melanoma, head and neck, liver or kidney cancer. The material was CD4+ or CD8+ T cells sorted from blood, obtained in a trial of the OX40 agonist ivuxolimab. J is TRBJ2-1 and V is TRBV9; 10 nucleotides match TRBD2. The CDR3 sequence: CASNAGTSVVNEQFF. The CDR3 DNA reads as TGTGCCAGCAACGCCGGGACTAGCGTTGTCAATGAGCAGTTCTTC.